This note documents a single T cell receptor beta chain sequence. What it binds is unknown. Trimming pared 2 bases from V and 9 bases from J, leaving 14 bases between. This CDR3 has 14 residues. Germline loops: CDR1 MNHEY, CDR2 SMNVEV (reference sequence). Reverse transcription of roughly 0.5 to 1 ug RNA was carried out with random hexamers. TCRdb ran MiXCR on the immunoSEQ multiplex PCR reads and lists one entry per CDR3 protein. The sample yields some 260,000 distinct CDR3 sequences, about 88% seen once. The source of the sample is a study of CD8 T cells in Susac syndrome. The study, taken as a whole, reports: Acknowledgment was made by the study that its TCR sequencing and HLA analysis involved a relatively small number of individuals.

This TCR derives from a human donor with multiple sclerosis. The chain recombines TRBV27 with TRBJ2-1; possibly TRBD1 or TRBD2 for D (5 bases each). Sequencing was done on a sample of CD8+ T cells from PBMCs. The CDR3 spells CASSLGDLRAEQFF. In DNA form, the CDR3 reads TGTGCCAGCAGTTTAGGGGACCTGCGAGCTGAGCAGTTCTTC.